This T cell receptor (beta chain) was captured by sequencing in a study of identical twins. TCRdb redid the calling of the 5' RACE reads with MiXCR, one entry per CDR3 protein. The sample contains about 190,000 distinct CDR3 sequences, about a sixth of which appear only once. The same specimen was also included in a second study, on T cells expressing NK-cell markers. In that study: Obtained from sorted CD3+CD56+NKG2C+, CD3+CD56+NKG2C- and CD3+CD56-NKG2C+ T cells were the TCR beta repertoires. NKG2C+ dominant clonotypes from over 5 donors made up about 1.0-7.5% of CD8+ T cells. The CD3+CD56-NKG2C+ fraction of a few donors was also led by these clonotypes.

Source material: CD8+ T cells sorted from blood. The clonotype comes from a woman under 30 in good health.

The CDR3 nucleotides are TGTGCCAGCAGCCAGCCAAGGGGGGGAACTGAAGCTTTCTTT. Its protein is CASSQPRGGTEAFF. The V call is TRBV4-2, the J call TRBJ1-1, with TRBD1 as a possible D gene (6 bases). The ends were cut back, 3 bases at V and 5 bases at J, with 13 bases in the middle. There are 14 residues in the CDR3. Germline V gene sequence: CDR1 LGHNA, CDR2 YNFKEQ.